The table lists the clone carrying this T cell receptor (beta chain) with a few counts. Its antigen is unknown. The data originate from a study of naive and memory T cell subsets. Study-wide findings and caveats: Naive repertoires, especially CD8, held a few larger clonotypes, possibly memory cells re-expressing CD45RA.

Two oligonucleotides, mixed equimolar, formed the beta constant-region primer covering TRBC1 and TRBC2. Nested alpha and beta constant-region primers with the SP2 primer drove four PCR rounds on ligated cDNA. TCRdb independently ran MiXCR on the UMI-ligation and nested PCR reads; one entry per CDR3 protein. The data contain approximately 90,000 distinct CDR3 sequences, roughly 10% of them singletons. Germline V gives CDR1 DFQATT, CDR2 SNEGSKA (reference sequence). V was cut by 1 base and J by 2 bases, with 7 bases left in between. This CDR3 is 13 amino acids long. Sequential positive selection took CD4 T cells first, then CD8 T cells.

This sequence joins TRBV20-1 and TRBJ2-3; D gene ambiguous. The sample consisted of naive CD4+ T cells from blood. This receptor was identified in a human donor in good health. Here the CDR3 DNA reads TGCAGTGCTAGAGTAGTTCTCACAGATACGCAGTATTTT. Translation gives CSARVVLTDTQYF.